The T cell receptor beta chain described here comes from a study of T cell responses to AZD1222 COVID-19 vaccine. Study-wide results and caveats: Regions 160-218 and 743-854 held dominance among vaccine-associated CD4 TCRs, which spanned spike. Only after the peak T cell response were repertoires sampled. Possibly, clonal diversity was underestimated; donors were largely white British and included more females.

Sequencing used immunoSEQ multiplex PCR; TCRdb keeps in-frame clones, though not all of them. The sample shows some 74,000 clones, 87% of them seen only once. Trimming removed 3 bases from V and 1 base from J, with 6 bases in between. The CDR3 is 12 residues long. The germline gives CDR1 DFQATT, CDR2 SNEGSKA (reference sequence). About this clone: The antigen is not known.

The chain uses TRBV20-1 and TRBJ1-1; D is unclear. This receptor was identified in an adult who received the AZD1222 COVID-19 vaccine. This specimen was peripheral blood, taken 28 days after the second AZD1222 dose. The CDR3: CSASGRNTEAFF. Written as DNA, the CDR3 is TGCAGTGCTAGTGGGAGGAACACTGAAGCTTTCTTT.